This T cell receptor (beta chain) was recovered during a study of siplizumab effects on memory and regulatory T cells. Measured with immunoSEQ multiplex PCR; TCRdb has only the in-frame clones, and not every one. This sample has roughly 100,000 clones, with roughly 91% found just once. The CDR3 length is 16 residues. V lost 2 bases to trimming and J lost 0 bases, with 8 bases between them. Germline-derived CDR1 and CDR2 are MDHEN and SYDVKM. The chain carries TRBV28 and TRBJ2-6, with a tentative D call TRBD1 (5 bases). The TCR was taken from a human donor in good health. The sequenced material came from CD4+ T cells sorted from blood. The CDR3 DNA sequence: TGTGCCAGCAGTTTAGCGGACAACTCTGGGGCCAACGTCCTGACTTTC. Translation gives CASSLADNSGANVLTF.